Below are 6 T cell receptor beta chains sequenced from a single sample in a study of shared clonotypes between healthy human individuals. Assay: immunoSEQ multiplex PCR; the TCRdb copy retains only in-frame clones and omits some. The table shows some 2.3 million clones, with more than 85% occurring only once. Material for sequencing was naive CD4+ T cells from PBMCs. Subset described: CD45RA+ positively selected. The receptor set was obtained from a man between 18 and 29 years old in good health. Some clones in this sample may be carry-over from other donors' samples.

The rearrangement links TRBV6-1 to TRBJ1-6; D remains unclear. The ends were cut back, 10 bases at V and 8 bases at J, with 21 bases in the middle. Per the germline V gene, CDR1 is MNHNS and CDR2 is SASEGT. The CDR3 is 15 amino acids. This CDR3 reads CATLKRPWGDSPLHF. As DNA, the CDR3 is TGTGCCACCTTGAAAAGGCCCTGGGGAGATTCACCCCTCCACTTT.

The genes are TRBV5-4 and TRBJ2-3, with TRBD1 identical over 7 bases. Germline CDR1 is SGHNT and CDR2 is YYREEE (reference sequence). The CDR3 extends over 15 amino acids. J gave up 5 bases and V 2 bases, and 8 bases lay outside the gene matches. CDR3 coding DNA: TGTGCCAGCAGCTTTCCCAGGGGGTTGGGAGATACGCAGTATTTT. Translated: CASSFPRGLGDTQYF. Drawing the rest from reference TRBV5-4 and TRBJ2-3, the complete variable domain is ETGVTQSPTHLIKTRGQQVTLRCSSQSGHNTVSWYQQALGQGPQFIFQYYREEENGRGNFPPRFSGLQFPNYSSELNVNALELDDSALYLCASSFPRGLGDTQYFGPGTRLTVL.

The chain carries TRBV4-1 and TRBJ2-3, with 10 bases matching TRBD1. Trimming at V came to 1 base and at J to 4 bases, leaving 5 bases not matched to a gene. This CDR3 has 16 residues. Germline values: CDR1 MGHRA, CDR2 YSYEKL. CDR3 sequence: CASSQADRGGPDTQYF. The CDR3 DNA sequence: TGCGCCAGCAGCCAAGCGGACAGGGGGGGTCCAGATACGCAGTATTTT.

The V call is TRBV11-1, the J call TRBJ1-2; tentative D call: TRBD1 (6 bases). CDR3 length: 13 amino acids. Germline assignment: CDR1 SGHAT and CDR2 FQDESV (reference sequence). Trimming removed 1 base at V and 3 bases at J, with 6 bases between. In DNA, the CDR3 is TGTGCCAGCAGCTTAGACAGGGACTATGGCTACACCTTC. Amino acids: CASSLDRDYGYTF.

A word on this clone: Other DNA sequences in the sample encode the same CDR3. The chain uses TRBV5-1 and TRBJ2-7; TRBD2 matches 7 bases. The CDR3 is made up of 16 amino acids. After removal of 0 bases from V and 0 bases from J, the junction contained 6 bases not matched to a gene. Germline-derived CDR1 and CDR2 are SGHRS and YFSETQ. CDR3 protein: CASSLGASGSSYEQYF. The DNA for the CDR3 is TGCGCCAGCAGCTTGGGAGCTAGCGGTAGCTCCTACGAGCAGTACTTC.

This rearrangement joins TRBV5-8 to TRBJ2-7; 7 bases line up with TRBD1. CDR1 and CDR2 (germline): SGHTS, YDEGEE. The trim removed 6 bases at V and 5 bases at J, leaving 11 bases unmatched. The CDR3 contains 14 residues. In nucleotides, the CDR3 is TGTGCCAGCACCCGACCCGACAGGGCCCACGAGCAGTACTTC. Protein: CASTRPDRAHEQYF.